One sample yielded the 26 T cell receptor beta chains listed below, sequenced in a study of blood T cell repertoires in COVID-19 (dated by TCRdb to 2019 to 2021). The method was the immunoSEQ multiplex PCR assay. Not all clones reach the TCRdb copy of this immuneACCESS table, which keeps in-frame sequences only. Checked studies attribute under half of the gap to unresolved V genes and leave the rest unexplained. The sample table contains approximately 230,000 clones; only one count was recorded for approximately 82% of them. About 15% of the sample is taken by the ten largest. Sequenced sample: PBMCs or T cells enriched from blood (not recorded which). These receptor sequences come from a man aged 40-49 years who had recovered from COVID-19.

The table lists this clone with a count of one. The chain couples TRBV27 to TRBJ2-7, with TRBD1 identical over 12 bases. The CDR3 sequence is 17 residues long. Germline V gene data show CDR1 as MNHEY and CDR2 as SMNVEV (reference sequence). The J segment lost 4 bases and the V segment lost 4 bases, leaving 11 bases of the junction unmatched. CDR3 in amino acids: CASSSPRGQGAAYEQYF. As DNA, the CDR3 is TGTGCCAGCAGTTCCCCGCGGGGACAGGGGGCAGCGTACGAGCAGTACTTC.

The chain carries TRBV10-3 and TRBJ1-5, with a weak D call TRBD1 (6 bases). The CDR3 spans 15 residues. From germline, CDR1 is ENHRY and CDR2 SYGVKD. With 4 bases removed from V and 4 bases from J, the gap between germline ends came to 14 bases. The CDR3 region is CAISANPQGNQPQHF. The CDR3 DNA is TGTGCCATCAGTGCGAATCCTCAGGGGAATCAGCCCCAGCATTTT.

The CDR3 coding sequence is TGTGCCAGCAGCAGGACCTGGGGGAGGACAGATACGCAGTATTTT. Amino acid sequence: CASSRTWGRTDTQYF. The chain couples TRBV9 to TRBJ2-3; the D gene is possibly TRBD2 (6 bases). The V end was cut by 4 bases, the J end by 3 bases, with 15 bases between. This CDR3 is 15 amino acids long. CDR1 and CDR2 (germline): SGDLS, YYNGEE.

This clone was recorded a few times. The chain has TRBV12-3 or TRBV12-4 and TRBJ1-1; no clear D. With 2 bases removed from V and 6 bases from J, the gap between germline ends came to 7 bases. CDR3 size: 12 residues. The CDR3, as DNA: TGTGCCAGCAGTTTAATCAGGTCTGAAGCTTTCTTT. It is translated as CASSLIRSEAFF.

The rearrangement links TRBV18 to TRBJ1-1; D is unclear. V was shortened by 6 bases and J by 2 bases, with 16 bases between the two germline ends. Per germline, CDR1 KGHSH and CDR2 LQKENI. The CDR3 loop spans 15 amino acids. The chain's CDR3 is CASSRVGTDNTEAFF. The DNA for the CDR3 is TGTGCCAGCTCCCGCGTTGGTACAGATAACACTGAAGCTTTCTTT.

The chain uses TRBV7-9 and TRBJ2-3; 9 bases align to TRBD2. Germline CDR1 reads SEHNR; CDR2 reads FQNEAQ (reference sequence). The CDR3 runs 17 residues. Trimming at V came to 3 bases and at J to 2 bases, leaving 9 bases not matched to a gene. CDR3 sequence: CASSFPVIAGATDTQYF. The CDR3 DNA is TGTGCCAGCAGCTTCCCCGTGATAGCGGGAGCCACAGATACGCAGTATTTT. Filled out from reference TRBV7-9 and TRBJ2-3, the complete variable domain reads DTGVSQNPRHKITKRGQNVTFRCDPISEHNRLYWYRQTLGQGPEFLTYFQNEAQLEKSRLLSDRFSAERPKGSFSTLEIQRTEQGDSAMYLCASSFPVIAGATDTQYFGPGTRLTVL.

This chain joins TRBV15 and TRBJ2-1, with 15 bases lining up with TRBD2. Trimming at V came to 1 base and at J to 6 bases, leaving 4 bases not matched to a gene. The CDR3 spans 17 residues. CDR1 and CDR2 from the germline V gene are LNHNV and YYDKDF (reference sequence). Here the CDR3 DNA reads TGTGCCACCAGCAGAGCTGGGGGACTAGCGGGGGGCAATGAGCAGTTCTTC. Translated, it gives CATSRAGGLAGGNEQFF.

This clone was counted between two and nine times. J is TRBJ2-4 and V is TRBV11-2; tentatively, D is TRBD1 (5 bases). Germline V gene lookup returns CDR1 SGHAT and CDR2 FQNNGV. This CDR3 has 13 amino acids. Trimming stripped 5 bases from V and 5 bases from J, with 10 bases between. CDR3 sequence: CASSPSRENIQYF. The DNA for the CDR3 is TGTGCCAGCAGCCCCTCCAGGGAAAACATTCAGTACTTC.

This chain connects TRBV19 to TRBJ2-3; 10 bases map to TRBD2. Germline V gene lookup returns CDR1 LNHDA and CDR2 SQIVND (reference sequence). The CDR3 runs to 15 residues. The V segment lost 3 bases and the J segment 5 bases; nucleotides outside the gene matches: 5. As DNA, the CDR3 is TGTGCCAGTAGTATTCTAGCGGGGGCCGAAGATACGCAGTATTTT. Its translation: CASSILAGAEDTQYF.

The chain is built from TRBV7-2 and TRBJ2-1; 9 bases agree with TRBD1. From germline, CDR1 is SGHTA and CDR2 FQGNSA. The CDR3 contains 17 residues. The trim removed 0 bases at V and 9 bases at J, leaving 12 bases unmatched. The CDR3 here is CASSLAGGTGMAGEQFF. The CDR3 DNA sequence: TGTGCCAGCAGCTTAGCCGGAGGGACAGGGATGGCCGGTGAGCAGTTCTTC.

J is TRBJ1-4 and V is TRBV7-9, with D unresolved. The germline gives CDR1 SEHNR, CDR2 FQNEAQ (reference sequence). V shed 2 bases and J shed 8 bases, with 9 bases lying between them. The CDR3 runs to 13 residues. The DNA for the CDR3 is TGTGCCAGCAGCTTATATTCCTCCGAAAAACTGTTTTTT. Translation: CASSLYSSEKLFF.

This sequence joins TRBV28 and TRBJ1-3; perhaps TRBD1 as D (5 bases). The CDR3 has 14 amino acids. The V and J ends lost 2 bases and 0 bases respectively, with 5 bases between them. CDR1 MDHEN and CDR2 SYDVKM come from the germline V gene. The CDR3 DNA reads as TGTGCCAGCAGTTTAGGACACTCTGGAAACACCATATATTTT. This sequence encodes CASSLGHSGNTIYF. Full variable domain (rest looked up from reference TRBV28 and TRBJ1-3): DVKVTQSSRYLVKRTGEKVFLECVQDMDHENMFWYRQDPGLGLRLIYFSYDVKMKEKGDIPEGYSVSREKKERFSLILESASTNQTSMYLCASSLGHSGNTIYFGEGSWLTVV.

The rearrangement uses TRBV24-1 and TRBJ2-1, with TRBD2 as a possible D gene (5 bases). V lost 3 bases to trimming and J lost 8 bases, with 16 bases between them. The CDR3 spans 15 residues. In germline, CDR1 is KGHDR, CDR2 SFDVKD. In DNA, the CDR3 is TGTGCCACCAGTGATCCTACAAAACTCGGGGATGAGCAGTTCTTC. It codes for CATSDPTKLGDEQFF.

The genes are TRBV9 and TRBJ2-7; TRBD2 is a possible D gene (6 bases). Trimming removed 5 bases at V and 5 bases at J, with 17 bases between. The germline V gene has CDR1 SGDLS and CDR2 YYNGEE. The CDR3 has 14 amino acids. DNA of the CDR3: TGTGCCAGCAGTAAGGGGAGGACCCAGGACGAGCAGTACTTC. Amino acids: CASSKGRTQDEQYF. Filled out from reference TRBV9 and TRBJ2-7, the complete variable domain reads DSGVTQTPKHLITATGQRVTLRCSPRSGDLSVYWYQQSLDQGLQFLIQYYNGEERAKGNILERFSAQQFPDLHSELNLSSLELGDSALYFCASSKGRTQDEQYFGPGTRLTVT.

The chain recombines TRBV7-2 with TRBJ2-1; D is possibly TRBD2 (7 bases). The CDR3 loop spans 15 amino acids. Germline V gene sequence: CDR1 SGHTA, CDR2 FQGNSA. The V gene lost 5 bases and the J gene lost 8 bases, with 19 bases spanning the gap. DNA of the CDR3: TGTGCCAGCAGCCCAACCGCGGGGGCGGGCTATGAGCAGTTCTTC. Protein: CASSPTAGAGYEQFF.

The CDR3: CASSLEGSGGPYEQYF. The DNA of the CDR3 is TGCGCCAGCAGCTTGGAGGGTAGCGGGGGACCTTACGAGCAGTACTTC. The J gene is TRBJ2-7, the V gene TRBV5-1, with 9 bases matching TRBD2. Germline V gene lookup returns CDR1 SGHRS and CDR2 YFSETQ. After removal of 0 bases from V and 4 bases from J, the junction contained 8 bases not matched to a gene. This CDR3 has 16 residues. Filled out from reference TRBV5-1 and TRBJ2-7, the complete variable domain reads KAGVTQTPRYLIKTRGQQVTLSCSPISGHRSVSWYQQTPGQGLQFLFEYFSETQRNKGNFPGRFSGRQFSNSRSEMNVSTLELGDSALYLCASSLEGSGGPYEQYFGPGTRLTVT.

The chain uses TRBV6-5 and TRBJ2-5; 8 bases fit TRBD2. The germline CDR1 and CDR2 sequences are MNHEY and SVGAGI. This CDR3 has 15 residues. The ends lost 6 bases at V and 3 bases at J; junction bases unmatched: 9. The CDR3 DNA follows: TGTGCCAGCAGGGACCGGACTAGCCCGGAAGAGACCCAGTACTTC. Translated, it gives CASRDRTSPEETQYF.

The V and J genes are TRBV27 and TRBJ2-3, with 12 bases matching TRBD2. CDR3 length equals 21 residues. V was pared by 2 bases and J by 1 base, with 16 bases of the junction left unmatched. Looked up from germline, CDR1 is MNHEY and CDR2 is SMNVEV (reference sequence). The CDR3 nucleotides are TGTGCCAGCAGTTTAAAAGCGACTAGCGGGAGTTTTTCGTATGGCACAGATACGCAGTATTTT. Protein sequence: CASSLKATSGSFSYGTDTQYF.

The rearrangement joins TRBV9 to TRBJ1-2; perhaps TRBD1 as D (5 bases). Looked up from germline, CDR1 is SGDLS and CDR2 is YYNGEE. This CDR3 spans 16 amino acids. V was cut by 0 bases and J by 4 bases, with 16 bases left in between. CDR3 residues: CASSVGRTLRGYGYTF. The CDR3 DNA is TGTGCCAGCAGCGTAGGCAGAACCCTAAGGGGCTATGGCTACACCTTC.

This chain links TRBV11-3 with TRBJ2-2; possible D gene TRBD1, 5 bases. The V gene lost 1 base and the J gene lost 4 bases, with 10 bases spanning the gap. The CDR3 sequence is 15 residues long. CDR1 and CDR2 (germline): SGHNT, YENEEA. This chain's CDR3 is CASSLVAGSTGELFF. The CDR3 DNA sequence: TGTGCCAGCAGCTTAGTGGCAGGGTCCACCGGGGAGCTGTTTTTT.

About this clone itself: This sample includes further DNA sequences coding for the same CDR3. V and J are TRBV11-2 and TRBJ1-2; D is perhaps TRBD1 (6 bases). The CDR3 is 13 residues long. V was cut by 3 bases and J by 4 bases, with 9 bases left in between. Germline assignment: CDR1 SGHAT and CDR2 FQNNGV. Here the CDR3 reads CASSLGDTYGYTF. The DNA for the CDR3 is TGTGCCAGCAGCTTGGGGGACACCTATGGCTACACCTTC. The full variable domain, rest sourced from reference TRBV11-2 and TRBJ1-2, is EAGVAQSPRYKIIEKRQSVAFWCNPISGHATLYWYQQILGQGPKLLIQFQNNGVVDDSQLPKDRFSAERLKGVDSTLKIQPAKLEDSAVYLCASSLGDTYGYTFGSGTRLTVV.

The chain has TRBV2 and TRBJ2-7; weak D call: TRBD1 (5 bases). This CDR3 is 13 amino acids long. Deletions cut 8 bases from V and 3 bases from J, with 14 bases between. Germline CDR1 SNHLY, CDR2 FYNNEI. CDR3 region: CASGRTTRYEQYF. CDR3 DNA: TGTGCCAGCGGAAGGACAACCCGCTACGAGCAGTACTTC.

A word on this clone: Other DNA sequences from this sample encode an identical CDR3 as well. The genes are TRBV15 and TRBJ1-5; TRBD1 agrees at 7 bases. The CDR3 is 15 amino acids. V shed 1 base and J 2 bases; nucleotides not matched to a gene: 2. Germline CDR1 reads LNHNV; CDR2 reads YYDKDF (reference sequence). The CDR3: CATSRGTGGNQPQHF. Written as DNA, the CDR3 is TGTGCCACCAGCAGAGGTACAGGGGGCAATCAGCCCCAGCATTTT.

This clone was picked up one time. CDR3 region: CASSLTGQGRLRLGNEQFF. The DNA of the CDR3 is TGTGCCAGCAGCTTAACGGGACAGGGTCGATTGCGATTGGGGAATGAGCAGTTCTTC. The gene calls are TRBV5-6 and TRBJ2-1; TRBD1 agrees at 9 bases. Trimming took 2 bases from V and 7 from J; bases not matched to a gene: 19. The CDR3 runs to 19 residues. Germline CDR1 SGHDT, CDR2 YYEEEE.

This chain joins TRBV28 and TRBJ1-3; D unclear. The CDR3 has 17 amino acids. Trimming cost V 10 bases and J 0 bases, with 22 bases left between them. Looked up from germline, CDR1 is MDHEN and CDR2 is SYDVKM. The CDR3 DNA is TGTGCCACCTCAAAAAGAGTTGGGCGATACTCTGGAAACACCATATATTTT. It encodes CATSKRVGRYSGNTIYF.

Ten or more counts support this clone. The chain recombines TRBV7-2 with TRBJ1-5; D is perhaps TRBD1 (6 bases). Germline CDR1 reads SGHTA; CDR2 reads FQGNSA. Deletions cut 5 bases from V and 3 bases from J, with 14 bases between. The CDR3 length is 15 residues. The CDR3 reads CASSPPGVANQPQHF. In DNA form, the CDR3 reads TGTGCCAGCAGCCCGCCAGGGGTCGCCAATCAGCCCCAGCATTTT.